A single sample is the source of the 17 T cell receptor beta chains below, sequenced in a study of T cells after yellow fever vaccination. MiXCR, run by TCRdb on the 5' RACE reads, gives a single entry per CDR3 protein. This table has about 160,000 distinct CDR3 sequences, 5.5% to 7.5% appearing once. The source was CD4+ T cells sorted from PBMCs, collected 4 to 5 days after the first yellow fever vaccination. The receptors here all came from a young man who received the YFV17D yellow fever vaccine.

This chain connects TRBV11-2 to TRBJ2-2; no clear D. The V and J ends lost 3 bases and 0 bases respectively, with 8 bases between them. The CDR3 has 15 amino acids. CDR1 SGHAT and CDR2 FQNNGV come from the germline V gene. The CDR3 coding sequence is TGTGCCAGCAGCTTGTGGCCCGCGAACACCGGGGAGCTGTTTTTT. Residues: CASSLWPANTGELFF.

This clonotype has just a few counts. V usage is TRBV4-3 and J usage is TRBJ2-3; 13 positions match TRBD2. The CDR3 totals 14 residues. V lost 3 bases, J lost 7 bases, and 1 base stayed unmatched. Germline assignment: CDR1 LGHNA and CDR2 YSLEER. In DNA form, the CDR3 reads TGCGCCAGCAGCCAGGGACTAGCGGGGCATACGCAGTATTTT. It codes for CASSQGLAGHTQYF.

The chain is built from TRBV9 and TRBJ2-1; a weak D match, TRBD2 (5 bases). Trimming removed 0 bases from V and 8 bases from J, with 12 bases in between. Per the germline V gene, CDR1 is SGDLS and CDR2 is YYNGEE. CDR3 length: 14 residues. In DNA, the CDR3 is TGTGCCAGCAGCGTAGTCGGGGTCTCGGATGAGCAGTTCTTC. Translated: CASSVVGVSDEQFF.

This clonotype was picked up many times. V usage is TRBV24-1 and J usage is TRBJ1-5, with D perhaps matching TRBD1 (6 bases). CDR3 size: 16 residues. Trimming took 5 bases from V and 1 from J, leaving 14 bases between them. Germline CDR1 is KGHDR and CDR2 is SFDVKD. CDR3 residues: CATSGAEGQSNQPQHF. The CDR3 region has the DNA TGTGCCACCAGTGGGGCCGAAGGACAGAGCAATCAGCCCCAGCATTTT.

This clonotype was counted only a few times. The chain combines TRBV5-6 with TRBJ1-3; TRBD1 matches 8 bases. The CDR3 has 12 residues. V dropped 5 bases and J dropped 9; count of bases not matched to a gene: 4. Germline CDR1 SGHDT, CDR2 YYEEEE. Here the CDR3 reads CASRRTGTTIYF. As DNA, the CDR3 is TGTGCCAGCAGGCGGACAGGGACCACCATATATTTT.

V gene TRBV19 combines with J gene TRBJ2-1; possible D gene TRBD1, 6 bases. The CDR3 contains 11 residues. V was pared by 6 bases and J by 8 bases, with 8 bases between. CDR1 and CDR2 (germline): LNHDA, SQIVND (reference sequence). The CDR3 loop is CASRQGHEQFF. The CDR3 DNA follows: TGTGCCAGTAGACAGGGCCATGAGCAGTTCTTC.

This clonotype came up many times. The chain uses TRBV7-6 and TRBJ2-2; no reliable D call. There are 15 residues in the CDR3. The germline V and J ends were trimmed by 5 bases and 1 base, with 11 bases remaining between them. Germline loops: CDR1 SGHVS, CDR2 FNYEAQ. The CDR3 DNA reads TGTGCCAGCAGCGACGCACCGGTGAACACCGGGGAGCTGTTTTTT. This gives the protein CASSDAPVNTGELFF.

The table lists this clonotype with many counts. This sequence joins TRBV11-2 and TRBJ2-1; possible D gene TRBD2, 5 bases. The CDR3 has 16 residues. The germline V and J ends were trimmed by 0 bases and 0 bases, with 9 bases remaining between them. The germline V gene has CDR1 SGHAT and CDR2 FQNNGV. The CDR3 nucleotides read TGTGCCAGCAGCTTAGATTGGAGCGGCTCCTACAATGAGCAGTTCTTC. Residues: CASSLDWSGSYNEQFF.

The CDR3, as DNA: TGTGCCAGCAGCGAAGGTTGGGTCGGCAATCAGCCCCAGCATTTT. It specifies CASSEGWVGNQPQHF. V is TRBV9 and J is TRBJ1-5; D unclear. In germline, CDR1 is SGDLS, CDR2 YYNGEE. The CDR3 has 15 residues. V lost 3 bases to trimming and J lost 2 bases, with 12 bases between them.

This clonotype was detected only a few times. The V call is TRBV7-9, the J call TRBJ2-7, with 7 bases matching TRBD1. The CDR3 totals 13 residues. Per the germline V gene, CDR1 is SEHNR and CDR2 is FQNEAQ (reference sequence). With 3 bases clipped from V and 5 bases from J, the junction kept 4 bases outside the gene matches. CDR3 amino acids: CASSFDRVDEQYF. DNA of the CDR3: TGTGCCAGCAGCTTCGACAGGGTCGACGAGCAGTACTTC.

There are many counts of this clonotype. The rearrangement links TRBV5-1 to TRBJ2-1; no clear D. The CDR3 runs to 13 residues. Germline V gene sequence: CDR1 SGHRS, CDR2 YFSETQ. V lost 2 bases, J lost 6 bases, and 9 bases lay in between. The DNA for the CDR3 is TGCGCCAGCAGCTTTGAGTCCGCCAATGAGCAGTTCTTC. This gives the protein CASSFESANEQFF.

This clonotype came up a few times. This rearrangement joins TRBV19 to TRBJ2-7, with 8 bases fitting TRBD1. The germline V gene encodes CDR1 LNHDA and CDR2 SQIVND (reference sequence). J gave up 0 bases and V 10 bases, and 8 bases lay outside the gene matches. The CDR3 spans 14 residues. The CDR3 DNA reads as TGTGCCACCCCGAAGGACAGGGACTCCTACGAGCAGTACGTC. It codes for CATPKDRDSYEQYV.

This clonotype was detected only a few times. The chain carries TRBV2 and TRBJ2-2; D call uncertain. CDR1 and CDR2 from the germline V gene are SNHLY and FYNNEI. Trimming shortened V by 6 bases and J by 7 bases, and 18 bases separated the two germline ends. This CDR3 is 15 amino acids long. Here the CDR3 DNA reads TGTGCCAGCAGCCCAAGAAGGGTTTCTGTCGGGGAGCTGTTTTTT. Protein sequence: CASSPRRVSVGELFF.

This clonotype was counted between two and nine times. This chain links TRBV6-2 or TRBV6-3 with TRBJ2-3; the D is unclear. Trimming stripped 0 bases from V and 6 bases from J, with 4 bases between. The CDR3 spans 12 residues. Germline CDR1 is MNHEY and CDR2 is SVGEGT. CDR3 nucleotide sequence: TGTGCCAGCAGTTACTCACGGGATACGCAGTATTTT. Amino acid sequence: CASSYSRDTQYF.

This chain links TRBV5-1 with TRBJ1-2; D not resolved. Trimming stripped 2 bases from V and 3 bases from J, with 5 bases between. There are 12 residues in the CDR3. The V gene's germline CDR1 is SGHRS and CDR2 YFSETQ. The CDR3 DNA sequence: TGCGCCAGCAGCTTTAGTGACTATGGCTACACCTTC. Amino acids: CASSFSDYGYTF. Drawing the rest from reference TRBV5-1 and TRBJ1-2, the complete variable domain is KAGVTQTPRYLIKTRGQQVTLSCSPISGHRSVSWYQQTPGQGLQFLFEYFSETQRNKGNFPGRFSGRQFSNSRSEMNVSTLELGDSALYLCASSFSDYGYTFGSGTRLTVV.

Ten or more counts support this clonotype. This CDR3 reads CASSGRRDMNTEAFF. The CDR3 DNA is TGTGCCAGCAGTGGACGTCGGGACATGAACACTGAAGCTTTCTTT. The chain carries TRBV6-1 and TRBJ1-1; D is possibly TRBD1 (6 bases). V gave up 4 bases and J gave up 0 bases, with 12 bases separating them. This CDR3 is built from 15 residues. Germline V lookup: CDR1 MNHNS, CDR2 SASEGT.

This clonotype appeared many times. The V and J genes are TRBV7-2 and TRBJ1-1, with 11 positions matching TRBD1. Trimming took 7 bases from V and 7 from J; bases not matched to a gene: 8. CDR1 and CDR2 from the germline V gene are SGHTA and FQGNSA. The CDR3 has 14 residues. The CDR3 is CASNKDRGLFEAFF. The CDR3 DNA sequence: TGTGCCAGCAACAAGGACAGGGGGCTCTTTGAAGCTTTCTTT.